The sequence of this T cell receptor beta chain was determined in a study of regulatory T cells in long-lasting Graves disease. Study results and limitations: Since the sample size was small, accuracy may have been reduced. Favored gene segments in persistent disease were TRBV28, TRBJ1-2 and TRBJ2-5.

Regarding time point: newly diagnosed GD, antithyroid drugs for less than 3 months. The authors made the TCR library using RNA they extracted from PBMCs. The CDR3 is made up of 11 amino acids. The germline CDR1 and CDR2 sequences are SEHNR and FQNEAQ (reference sequence). With iRepertoire HTBI primers and Arm-PCR of CDR3 regions, TCR beta libraries were built. One entry per CDR3 protein results from TCRdb running MiXCR on the multiplex PCR reads. The sample yields approximately 390,000 distinct CDR3 sequences, roughly 17% seen once. This clonotype has more than one count but fewer than ten. As yet, its antigen is unknown. At one of its ends the junction is not consistent with the germline gene, which may arise from a read error. This sample also appeared in a second study, on T cells in Graves' hyperthyroidism and ophthalmopathy. That report notes: The study used the HTBI primer set for a first-round RT-PCR of the TCR CDR3.

Specimen: peripheral blood mononuclear cells (PBMCs), collected at new diagnosis, from a patient treated with antithyroid drugs. This TCR was recovered from a woman aged 18-29 years with Graves disease. The V and J genes are TRBV7-9 and TRBJ1-2; D unresolved. The CDR3 protein is CASSLGRFWGF. In DNA, the CDR3 is TGTGCCAGCAGCTTAGGAAGGTTTTGGGGCTTC.